Below are 12 T cell receptor beta chains sequenced from a single sample in a study of T cells after yellow fever vaccination. A single record per CDR3 protein comes from TCRdb applying MiXCR to the 5' RACE reads. The sample includes hundreds of thousands of distinct CDR3 sequences, 8.5% to 10% seen only once; the top ten take about 20%. The sequenced sample was PBMCs, obtained on the day of the first yellow fever vaccination. The receptors originated from a man between 18 and 35 years old who received the YFV17D yellow fever vaccine.

This clonotype was counted between two and nine times. The DNA for the CDR3 is TGTGCCAGCAGTTACCGGACGAGTACTGAAGCTTTCTTT. Translated: CASSYRTSTEAFF. The rearrangement uses TRBV27 and TRBJ1-1; unclear D gene. The CDR3 contains 13 residues. Trimming cost V 4 bases and J 5 bases, with 11 bases left between them. Germline V gene sequence: CDR1 MNHEY, CDR2 SMNVEV (reference sequence).

This chain joins TRBV4-3 and TRBJ2-5; D is unclear. From germline, CDR1 is LGHNA and CDR2 YSLEER. The CDR3 is made up of 13 amino acids. V lost 1 base and J lost 4, with 7 bases in between. This CDR3 is CASSQGSGETQYF. The DNA of the CDR3 is TGCGCCAGCAGCCAAGGATCTGGAGAGACCCAGTACTTC.

V is TRBV9 and J is TRBJ2-3, with TRBD1 as a possible D gene (5 bases). Germline V gives CDR1 SGDLS, CDR2 YYNGEE. V lost 0 bases and J lost 9, with 17 bases in between. The CDR3 spans 15 residues. The DNA of the CDR3 is TGTGCCAGCAGCGTAGGGGTAGGGGTAGGATACACGCAGTATTTT. The encoded protein is CASSVGVGVGYTQYF.

V and J are TRBV2 and TRBJ1-1, with 9 nucleotides matching TRBD1. The V segment lost 6 bases and the J segment 8 bases; nucleotides outside the gene matches: 13. This CDR3 is built from 15 residues. Germline V gives CDR1 SNHLY, CDR2 FYNNEI. The CDR3, as DNA: TGTGCCAGCAGCGGACAGGGGACGGGACTTGCAGAAGCTTTCTTT. Amino acid sequence: CASSGQGTGLAEAFF.

The chain is built from TRBV7-2 and TRBJ2-2; D is perhaps TRBD1 or TRBD2 (5 bases each). This CDR3 comprises 15 residues. Germline assignment: CDR1 SGHTA and CDR2 FQGNSA. Trimming removed 1 base at V and 3 bases at J, with 9 bases between. The CDR3 nucleotides are TGTGCCAGCAGCTTAGGGGGGTACGACACCGGGGAGCTGTTTTTT. Protein: CASSLGGYDTGELFF.

The chain recombines TRBV7-2 with TRBJ2-2; D perhaps matches TRBD2 (6 bases). This CDR3 has 15 residues. CDR1 and CDR2 from the germline V gene are SGHTA and FQGNSA. Trimming removed 6 bases from V and 5 bases from J, with 16 bases in between. In DNA form, the CDR3 reads TGTGCCAGCAGGTCGGGACTCCTCTCGACCGGGGAGCTGTTTTTT. Protein sequence: CASRSGLLSTGELFF.

This clonotype occurred a few times. CDR3 residues: CASSPSAGREDTQYF. The CDR3 bases are TGTGCCAGCAGCCCATCGGCGGGGAGGGAAGATACGCAGTATTTT. This chain uses TRBV3-1 with TRBJ2-3; 7 positions match TRBD2. Losses at the gene ends were 4 bases for V and 5 bases for J; bases not matched to a gene: 9. This CDR3 has 15 residues. Germline CDR1 and CDR2: LGHDT and YNNKEL (reference sequence).

The chain carries TRBV7-9 and TRBJ2-5, with D unresolved. The CDR3 has 14 residues. V lost 5 bases, J lost 3 bases, and 13 bases lay in between. Looked up from germline, CDR1 is SEHNR and CDR2 is FQNEAQ (reference sequence). The CDR3: CASSPGRIEETQYF. As DNA, the CDR3 is TGTGCCAGCAGCCCTGGGCGAATAGAAGAGACCCAGTACTTC.

This clonotype has only a few counts. V usage is TRBV20-1 and J usage is TRBJ2-5, with 7 bases lining up with TRBD2. This CDR3 region has 13 residues. The V gene end was trimmed by 3 bases and the J gene end by 4 bases; junction bases not matched to a gene: 5. Germline lookup yields CDR1 DFQATT and CDR2 SNEGSKA (reference sequence). CDR3 nucleotide sequence: TGCAGTGCTAGGGAGGGACTACCAGAGACCCAGTACTTC. This codes for CSAREGLPETQYF.

The chain uses TRBV7-9 and TRBJ2-2, with a weak D call TRBD1 (5 bases). Germline values: CDR1 SEHNR, CDR2 FQNEAQ (reference sequence). There are 16 residues in the CDR3. Trimming cost V 2 bases and J 0 bases, with 10 bases left between them. Here the CDR3 DNA reads TGTGCCAGCAGCTTAATTGGGGCGGCGAACACCGGGGAGCTGTTTTTT. Translating gives CASSLIGAANTGELFF.

This clonotype was seen many times. The chain links TRBV12-3 or TRBV12-4 to TRBJ2-1; D perhaps matches TRBD1 (5 bases). CDR3 length: 15 residues. Trimming removed 3 bases from V and 6 bases from J, with 15 bases in between. CDR3 residues: CASSLGQGVSNEQFF. DNA of the CDR3: TGTGCCAGCAGTTTGGGGCAGGGCGTGAGCAATGAGCAGTTCTTC.

This clonotype has more than one count but fewer than ten. The gene calls are TRBV7-9 and TRBJ2-5; D remains ambiguous. Germline V gives CDR1 SEHNR, CDR2 FQNEAQ (reference sequence). Trimming stripped 2 bases from V and 1 base from J, with 8 bases between. This CDR3 is 14 amino acids long. The CDR3 region has the DNA TGTGCCAGCAGCTTATCGCTGGTCCAAGAGACCCAGTACTTC. Translated, it gives CASSLSLVQETQYF.